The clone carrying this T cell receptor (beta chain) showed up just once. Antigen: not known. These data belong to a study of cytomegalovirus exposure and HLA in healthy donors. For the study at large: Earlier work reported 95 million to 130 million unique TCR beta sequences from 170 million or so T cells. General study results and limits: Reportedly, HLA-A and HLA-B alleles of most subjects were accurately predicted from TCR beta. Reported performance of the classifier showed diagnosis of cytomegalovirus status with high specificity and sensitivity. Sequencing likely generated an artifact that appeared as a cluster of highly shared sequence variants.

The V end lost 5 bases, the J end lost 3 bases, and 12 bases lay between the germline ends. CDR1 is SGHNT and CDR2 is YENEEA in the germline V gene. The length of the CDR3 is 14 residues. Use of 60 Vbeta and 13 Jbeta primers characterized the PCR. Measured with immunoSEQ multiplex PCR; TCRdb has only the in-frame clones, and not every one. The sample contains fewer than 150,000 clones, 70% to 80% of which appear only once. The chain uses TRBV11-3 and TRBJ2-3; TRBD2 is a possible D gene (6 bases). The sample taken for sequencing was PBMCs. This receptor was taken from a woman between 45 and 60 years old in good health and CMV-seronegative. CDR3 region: CASSRRGWTDTQYF. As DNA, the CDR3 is TGTGCCAGCAGCCGCCGGGGGTGGACAGATACGCAGTATTTT. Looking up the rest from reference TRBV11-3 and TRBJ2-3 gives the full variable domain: EAGVVQSPRYKIIEKKQPVAFWCNPISGHNTLYWYLQNLGQGPELLIRYENEEAVDDSQLPKDRFSAERLKGVDSTLKIQPAELGDSAVYLCASSRRGWTDTQYFGPGTRLTVL.